This T cell receptor beta chain was documented in a study of human T cells and chemical hapten exposure. Study-level information: Reading of the patch tests, which applied 0.01% DPC to the upper back, occurred at 6 days.

CDR1 and CDR2 (germline): SNHLY, FYNNEI. Trimming left V 4 bases short and J 7 bases short, with 17 bases between. This CDR3 contains 14 residues. The sample's time point: pre-sensitization, week 0. Indicated treatment: therapeutic diphenylcyclopropenone sensitization with weekly scalp DPC. Unique molecular identifiers were linked by the library to individual cDNA molecules. MiXCR, applied by TCRdb to the RACE reads, yields one record per CDR3 protein. The sample contains approximately 180,000 distinct CDR3 sequences, around 30% of which appear only once. The sample was whole blood, taken in connection with sensitization to the hapten diphenylcyclopropenone (DPC). The rearrangement uses TRBV2 and TRBJ2-7; the D gene is possibly TRBD2 (6 bases). This receptor was identified in a woman in her 30s with alopecia areata. Some clones in this sample may be carry-over from other donors' samples. This CDR3 reads CASSVSASGGEQYF. In DNA, the CDR3 is TGTGCCAGCAGTGTCTCAGCGTCCGGGGGAGAGCAGTACTTC.